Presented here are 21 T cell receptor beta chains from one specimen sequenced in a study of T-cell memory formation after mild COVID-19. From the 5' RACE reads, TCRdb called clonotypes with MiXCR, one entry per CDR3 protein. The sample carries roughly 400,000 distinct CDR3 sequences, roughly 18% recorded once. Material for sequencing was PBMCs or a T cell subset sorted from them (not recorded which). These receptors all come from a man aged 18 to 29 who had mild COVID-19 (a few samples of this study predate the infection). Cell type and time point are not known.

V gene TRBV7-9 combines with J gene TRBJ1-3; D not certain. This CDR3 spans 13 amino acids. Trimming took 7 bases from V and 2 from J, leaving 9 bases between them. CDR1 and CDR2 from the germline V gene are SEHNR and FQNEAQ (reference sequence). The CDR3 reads CASMGLTGNTIYF. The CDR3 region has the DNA TGTGCCAGCATGGGCTTAACTGGAAACACCATATATTTT.

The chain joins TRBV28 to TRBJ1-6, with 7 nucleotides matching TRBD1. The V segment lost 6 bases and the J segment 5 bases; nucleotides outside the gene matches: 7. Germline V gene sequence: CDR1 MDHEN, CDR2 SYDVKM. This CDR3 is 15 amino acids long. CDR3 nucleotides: TGTGCCAGCAGCCGCCTGACAGGGAATAATTCACCCCTCCACTTT. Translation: CASSRLTGNNSPLHF.

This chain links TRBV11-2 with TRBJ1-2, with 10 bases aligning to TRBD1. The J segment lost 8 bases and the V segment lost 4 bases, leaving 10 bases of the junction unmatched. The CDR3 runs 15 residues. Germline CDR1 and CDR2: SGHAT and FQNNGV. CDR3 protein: CASSSTTGGQKGYTF. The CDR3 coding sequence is TGTGCCAGCAGCTCAACGACAGGGGGCCAGAAAGGCTACACCTTC.

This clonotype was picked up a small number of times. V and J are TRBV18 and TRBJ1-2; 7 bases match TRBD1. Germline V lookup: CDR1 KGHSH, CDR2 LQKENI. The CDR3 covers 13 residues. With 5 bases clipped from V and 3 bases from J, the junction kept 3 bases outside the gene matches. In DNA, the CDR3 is TGTGCCAGCTCAGCAGACAGGGACTATGGCTACACCTTC. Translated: CASSADRDYGYTF.

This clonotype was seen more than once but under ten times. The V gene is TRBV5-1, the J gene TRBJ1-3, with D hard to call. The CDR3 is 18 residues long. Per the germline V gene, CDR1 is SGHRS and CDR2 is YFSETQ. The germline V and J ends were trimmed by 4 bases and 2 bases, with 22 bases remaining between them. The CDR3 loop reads CASSAHSGSEDPGNTIYF. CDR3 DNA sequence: TGCGCCAGCAGCGCCCACTCCGGGTCAGAAGACCCTGGAAACACCATATATTTT.

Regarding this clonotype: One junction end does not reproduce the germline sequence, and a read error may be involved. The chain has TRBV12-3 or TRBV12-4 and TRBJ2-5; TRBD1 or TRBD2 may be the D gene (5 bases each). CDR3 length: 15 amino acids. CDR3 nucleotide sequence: TGTGCAAGCAGTTCGGGACGCGGAGGCAAAGAGACCCAGTACTTC. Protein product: CASSSGRGGKETQYF.

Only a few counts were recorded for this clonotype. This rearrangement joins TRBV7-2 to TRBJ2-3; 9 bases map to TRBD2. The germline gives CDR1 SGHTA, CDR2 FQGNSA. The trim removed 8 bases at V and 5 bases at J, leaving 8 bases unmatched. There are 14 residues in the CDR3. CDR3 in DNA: TGTGCCAGCGGGGGTAGCGGGGGAGGAGATACGCAGTATTTT. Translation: CASGGSGGGDTQYF.

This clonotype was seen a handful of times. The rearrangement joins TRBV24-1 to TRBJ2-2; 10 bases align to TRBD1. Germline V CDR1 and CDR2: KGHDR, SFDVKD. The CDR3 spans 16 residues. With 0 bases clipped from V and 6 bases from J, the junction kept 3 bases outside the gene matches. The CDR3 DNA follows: TGTGCCACCAGTGATTTGACCGGGACAGGGGCCGGGGAGCTGTTTTTT. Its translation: CATSDLTGTGAGELFF.

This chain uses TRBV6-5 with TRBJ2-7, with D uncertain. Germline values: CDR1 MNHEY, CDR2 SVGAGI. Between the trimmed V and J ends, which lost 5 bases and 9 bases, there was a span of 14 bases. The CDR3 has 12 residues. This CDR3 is CASSPSRPGQYV. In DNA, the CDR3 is TGTGCCAGCAGTCCCTCCCGCCCGGGGCAGTACGTC.

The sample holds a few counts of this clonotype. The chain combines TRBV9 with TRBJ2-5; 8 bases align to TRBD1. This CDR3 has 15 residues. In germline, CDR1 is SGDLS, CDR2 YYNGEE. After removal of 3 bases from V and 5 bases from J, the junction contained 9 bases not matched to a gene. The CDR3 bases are TGTGCCAGCAGCGCCCCGCAGGGGGCAGGGGAGACCCAGTACTTC. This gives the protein CASSAPQGAGETQYF. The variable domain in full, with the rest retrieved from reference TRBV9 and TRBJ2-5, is DSGVTQTPKHLITATGQRVTLRCSPRSGDLSVYWYQQSLDQGLQFLIQYYNGEERAKGNILERFSAQQFPDLHSELNLSSLELGDSALYFCASSAPQGAGETQYFGPGTRLLVL.

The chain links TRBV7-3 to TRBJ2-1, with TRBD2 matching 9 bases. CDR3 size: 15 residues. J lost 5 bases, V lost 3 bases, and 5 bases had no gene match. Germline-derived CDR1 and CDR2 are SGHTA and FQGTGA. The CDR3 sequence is CASSFIAGANNEQFF. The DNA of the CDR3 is TGTGCCAGCAGCTTCATAGCGGGGGCGAACAATGAGCAGTTCTTC.

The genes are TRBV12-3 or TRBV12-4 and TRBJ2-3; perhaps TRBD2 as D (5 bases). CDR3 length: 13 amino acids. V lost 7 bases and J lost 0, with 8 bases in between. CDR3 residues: CASNRRSTDTQYF. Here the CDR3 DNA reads TGTGCCAGCAATCGGAGGAGCACAGATACGCAGTATTTT.

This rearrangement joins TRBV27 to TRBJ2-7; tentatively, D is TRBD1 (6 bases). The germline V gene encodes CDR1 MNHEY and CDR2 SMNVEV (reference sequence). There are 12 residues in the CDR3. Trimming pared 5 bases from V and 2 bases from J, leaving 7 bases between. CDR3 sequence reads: CASSTGTYEQYF. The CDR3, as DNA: TGTGCCAGCAGTACAGGGACCTACGAGCAGTACTTC.

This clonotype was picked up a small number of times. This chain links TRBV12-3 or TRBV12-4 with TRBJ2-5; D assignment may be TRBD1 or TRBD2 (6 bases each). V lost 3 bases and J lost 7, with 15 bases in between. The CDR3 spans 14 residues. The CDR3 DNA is TGTGCCAGCAGTTTGGGGGGTAGGGGGACGACCCAGTACTTC. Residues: CASSLGGRGTTQYF.

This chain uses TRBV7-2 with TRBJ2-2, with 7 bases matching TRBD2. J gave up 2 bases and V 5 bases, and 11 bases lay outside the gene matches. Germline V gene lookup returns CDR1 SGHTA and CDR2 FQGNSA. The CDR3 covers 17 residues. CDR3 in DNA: TGTGCCAGCAGCCGAGCTCCTGCTAGCGGCAACACCGGGGAGCTGTTTTTT. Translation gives CASSRAPASGNTGELFF.

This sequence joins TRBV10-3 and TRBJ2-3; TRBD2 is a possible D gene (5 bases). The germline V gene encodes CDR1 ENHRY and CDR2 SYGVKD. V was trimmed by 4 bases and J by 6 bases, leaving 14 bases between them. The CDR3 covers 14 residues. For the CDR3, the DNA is TGTGCCATCAGTGGGGTCGGAGGCGACGATACGCAGTATTTT. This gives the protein CAISGVGGDDTQYF.

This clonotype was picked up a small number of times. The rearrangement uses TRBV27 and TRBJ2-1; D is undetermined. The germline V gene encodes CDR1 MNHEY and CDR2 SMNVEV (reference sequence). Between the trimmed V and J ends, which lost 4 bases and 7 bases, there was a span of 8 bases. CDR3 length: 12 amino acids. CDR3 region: CASSSPFNEQFF. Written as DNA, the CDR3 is TGTGCCAGCAGTTCACCATTTAATGAGCAGTTCTTC.

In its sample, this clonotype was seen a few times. The chain's CDR3 is CASSYVDRGTDTQYF. As DNA, the CDR3 is TGTGCCAGTAGTTACGTTGACAGGGGCACAGATACGCAGTATTTT. J is TRBJ2-3 and V is TRBV19; 7 nucleotides agree with TRBD1. The germline V gene encodes CDR1 LNHDA and CDR2 SQIVND (reference sequence). The CDR3 contains 15 residues. The V segment lost 5 bases and the J segment 1 base; nucleotides outside the gene matches: 6.

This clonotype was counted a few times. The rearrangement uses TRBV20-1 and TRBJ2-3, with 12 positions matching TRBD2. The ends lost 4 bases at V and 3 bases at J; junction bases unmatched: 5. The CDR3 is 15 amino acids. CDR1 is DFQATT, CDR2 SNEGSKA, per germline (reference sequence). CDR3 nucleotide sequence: TGCAGTGCTACCCCGACTAGCGGGGGAACAGATACGCAGTATTTT. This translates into CSATPTSGGTDTQYF.

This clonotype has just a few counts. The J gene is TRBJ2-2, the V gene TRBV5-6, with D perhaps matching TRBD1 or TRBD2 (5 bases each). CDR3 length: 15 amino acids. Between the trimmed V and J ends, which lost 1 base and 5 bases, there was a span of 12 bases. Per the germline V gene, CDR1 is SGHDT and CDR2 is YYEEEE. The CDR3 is CASSLRGLGTGELFF. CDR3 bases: TGTGCCAGCAGCTTGCGGGGCCTCGGGACCGGGGAGCTGTTTTTT.

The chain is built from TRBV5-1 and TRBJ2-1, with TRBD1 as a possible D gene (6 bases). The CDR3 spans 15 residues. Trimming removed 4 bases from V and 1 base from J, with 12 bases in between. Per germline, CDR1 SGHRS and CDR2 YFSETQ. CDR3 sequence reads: CASSQDSESYNEQFF. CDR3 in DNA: TGCGCCAGCAGCCAGGACAGCGAGTCCTACAATGAGCAGTTCTTC. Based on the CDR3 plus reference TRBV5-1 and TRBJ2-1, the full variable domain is KAGVTQTPRYLIKTRGQQVTLSCSPISGHRSVSWYQQTPGQGLQFLFEYFSETQRNKGNFPGRFSGRQFSNSRSEMNVSTLELGDSALYLCASSQDSESYNEQFFGPGTRLTVL.